Given below is one T cell receptor (beta chain) in context. The sample comes from a study of control samples from healthy donors and cancer patients. Measured with immunoSEQ multiplex PCR; TCRdb has only the in-frame clones, and not every one. The sample records around 22,000 clones, around 83% being singletons. Germline CDR1 MNHEY, CDR2 SMNVEV (reference sequence). V was clipped by 5 bases and J by 4 bases; unmatched bases: 12. The CDR3 covers 18 residues. This sequence was found in a man aged 60 to 69 with head and neck cancer. The V gene is TRBV27, the J gene TRBJ2-6, with 9 bases matching TRBD1. Specimen: PBMCs. CDR3 sequence reads: CASSPRGTGRPGANVLTF. The CDR3, as DNA: TGTGCCAGCAGTCCAAGGGGGACAGGGCGCCCCGGGGCCAACGTCCTGACTTTC.